This entry is about one T cell receptor (beta chain). The sample holds one count of this clone. It lacks a known antigen. Nothing much larger sits one base from this clone, and base qualities are not available. The method behind the library was the immunoSEQ multiplex PCR assay. For the multiplex PCR, a mixture combining 60 forward primers for TCR Vbeta segments and 13 reverse primers for TCR Jbeta segments was used. Amplification of the CDR3 region of rearranged TCR beta genes was performed with a multiplex PCR assay on genomic DNA. Amplified TCR beta libraries were sequenced as 87-base-pair reads on the Illumina HiSeq System. Per the source publication's procedure: A later analysis counted about 80 million unique TCR beta chains across the 500 to 850 repertoires, and roughly 10 million of these chains were shared by at least two donors. To remove PCR and sequencing errors, raw reads were error-corrected and collapsed into unique sequences using a nearest-neighbor algorithm that merged closely related sequences. V, D and J gene segments were assigned by aligning CDR3 sequences to IMGT reference sequences. For a sequence to be retained, a match of at least six nucleotides to both a V gene segment and a J gene segment was required. Rearrangements were called productive when the CDR3 lacked stop codons and stayed in frame with V and J; all others were non-productive. Following IMGT convention, CDR3 was defined as the stretch from the second conserved V-encoded cysteine up to the conserved J-encoded phenylalanine. The earlier analysis of about 610 of the donors excluded sequences that lacked an unambiguous match to a single V gene segment. An earlier analysis of 500 to 700 of the donors classified V segments as functional when productive rearrangements were above 56.7% and as segregating when the standard deviation between donors was above 5%. A statistical classification framework was built for diagnosing cytomegalovirus status from the catalog of TCR beta chain sequences. V and J gene assignment, in a later analysis, came from comparing TCR nucleotide sequences with IMGT/GENE-DB human TR gene sequences. A later analysis assigned CDR3 sequences and most-parsimonious VDJ recombination scenarios with the TCRdist pipeline. In a later analysis, each TCR beta chain was defined by its CDR3 amino acid sequence together with its V-gene family, and reads without a unique V-gene family were excluded. To address suspected cross-contamination and a sequencing artifact, a later analysis removed roughly 640 highly shared, low-generation-probability nucleotide sequences. In a later analysis, a clonal expansion index for each public chain was calculated from normalized within-repertoire ranks of inferred template counts. In a later analysis, generation probabilities were computed with a VDJ recombination model fitted to out-of-frame rearrangements, and the resulting probabilities were checked against IGoR. In a later analysis, hypergeometric tests were used to score TCR-TCR, TCR-HLA and TCR-CMV co-occurrence, with a repertoire-size bias correction applied to TCR pairs. In a later analysis, false discovery rates were estimated by permuting HLA or CMV assignments 20 times. In a later analysis, co-occurring TCRs were grouped using DBSCAN, with TCRdist sequence similarity added in when clustering inside HLA-allele-positive subsets. Repertoires with fewer than 30,000 or more than 120,000 public chains were left out of co-occurrence clustering, as were five repertoires with anomalous nucleotide sharing. Sourced from immuneACCESS, this table was stored by TCRdb with only in-frame sequences that have V and J called. A share of the clones is absent; for the studies checked, an unresolved V gene accounts for under half, and the remainder has no known explanation. Clone size and V and J calls were adopted from that table, with D and trimming inferred from the DNA. A total of over 120,000 clones appear in this sample, approximately 80% of them only once. About 2.5% of the sample is held by the ten biggest clonotypes.

The data were taken from a study of cytomegalovirus exposure and HLA in healthy donors (dated by TCRdb to 2016 to 2017). Some background on the complete study: According to an earlier analysis of 550 to 700 of the donors, 200 million or so T cells yielded 120 million or so unique TCR beta sequences and about 300 Gb of sequence data. Among some 410 genotyped donors of the cohort, an average of roughly 240,000 unique TCR beta nucleotide sequences were sequenced per donor, 15% to 20% of them non-productive. An early release covering just under 650 HLA-typed donors comprised 250 to 350 gigabases of sequencing data and approximately 80 million unique TCR sequences. A later genetic analysis took genome-wide SNP genotypes for about 55% of the roughly 670 donors and used that subset as a discovery cohort. To predict cytomegalovirus infection status, the study combined high-throughput TCR immunosequencing, statistical association of individual TCRs with disease status, and machine learning. Several DR-DQ haplotypes were handled as single units for association and clustering because linkage in the cohort was strong. Donor age, sex, ethnicity and CMV serostatus were compiled alongside the repertoire data. Along with the roughly 700-subject first cohort, a separate validation cohort of over 90 different subjects was used. Of the roughly 400 genotyped donors, approximately 82% fell in the genetic ancestry cluster associated with self-reported Caucasian donors. The study used immunosequencing to profile the T cell repertoires of several hundred subjects and linked those repertoires to cytomegalovirus serostatus. In a later analysis, previously published TCR beta repertoires from more than 500 donors were re-analyzed and high-resolution HLA genotyping was added so that TCR occurrence patterns could be studied. Every repertoire in the discovery cohort had been generated on one and the same sequencing platform. The number of typed donors differed by locus: 629-630 for A, B, C, DRB1 and DQB1; approximately 520 for DQA1; around 610 for DPA1; and approximately 450 for DPB1. HLA typing covered class I and class II loci at four-digit resolution. The study aimed to test whether cataloging public T cell receptors could reveal signatures of past pathogen exposure. In the later analysis, no new phenotypic data were used to find candidate immune exposures; instead, reliance was placed on TCR beta sequences and their occurrence across donors. An earlier analysis of 450 to 750 of the donors used high-throughput TCR beta sequencing to judge whether each TCR beta V gene segment behaved as functional or pseudogenic. The research as a whole found: Specific HLA alleles were associated with roughly 16,000 TCR beta sequences at a false discovery rate of 0.05 in a later analysis. This cohort had only TCR beta chains sequenced, and the lack of alpha or paired-chain data limited which features could be detected. The study listed 170 or so TCR beta chains as associated with cytomegalovirus. A group of highly shared sequence variants was considered likely to be a technical artifact of the sequencing pipeline. In a later analysis, the rate of TCR association differed among HLA loci, with DRB1 alleles having the most associated TCRs and HLA-C alleles having the fewest. Presence/absence analyses assumed roughly uniform sequencing depth across donors, an assumption that may not hold. In a later analysis, HLA-associated TCR beta chains showed more clonal expansion and lower generation probabilities than non-associated chains that were equally common. Some IMGT-functional V segments, including TRBV6-2 and TRBV6-3, could not be distinguished by the 87-base-pair reads and were therefore excluded. In vitro tests confirmed that a few of the cytomegalovirus-associated TCR beta chains recognize cytomegalovirus antigens. Because HLA typing was missing for some donors at each locus, association tests included only the typed subset. A later analysis reported that several top co-occurrence clusters appeared linked to parvovirus B19, influenza, CMV and Epstein-Barr virus. A later genetic analysis associated a missense DCLRE1C variant with V-gene and J-gene trimming of TCR beta chains, and an independent cohort replicated the association. According to a later genetic analysis, donors in an Asian-associated ancestry cluster had fewer N-insertions in productive TCRs than the approximately 700-donor mean. According to a later analysis, most CMV-associated TCR beta chains appeared to be HLA-restricted, and the HLA associations seemed to be driven largely by CMV exposure. In an earlier analysis of fewer than 700 of the donors, most TCR beta V segments appeared in productive rearrangements about 90% or about 30% of the time, broadly matching IMGT annotations. Linkage disequilibrium might explain the correlated functional status among segregating V segments, but an unknown experimental factor could not be excluded. Because counts were too low, more than 15 rarely observed V segments, including chromosome 9 orphons, were excluded from the earlier analysis of around 590 of the donors. Across donors, most TCR sequences were observed very rarely, whereas some public TCRs were present in many individuals. It was suggested by the authors that the approach could potentially be generalized to other disease states and immunological phenotypes. Assigning TCR associations to individual alleles was difficult when HLA alleles, especially DR and DQ, strongly co-occurred. Immune exposure information for the cohort was limited to CMV serostatus. A further reported finding was that TCR beta sequences accurately predicted the HLA-A and HLA-B alleles for most subjects in the first cohort. The classifier was reported to diagnose cytomegalovirus status with high specificity and sensitivity in both the original and validation cohorts.

From a lookup of the germline V gene, CDR1 and CDR2 are MNHNS and SASEGT. V and J are truncated by 8 bases and 10 bases respectively, leaving an intervening sequence of 11 bases. The CDR3, cysteine through phenylalanine, is 11 amino acids long. The read is trimmed to its CDR3 DNA, 33 bases read in frame from base 1. The cohort comprised some 680 healthy bone marrow donors. At the time of sampling, every cohort member was nominally healthy, though immune exposures that went unrecorded were likely present. The donor was CMV seronegative and belonged to the group of more than 300 seronegative cohort members. Each donor provided a peripheral blood sample, and peripheral blood mononuclear cells were used for TCR beta sequencing. Genomic DNA extraction from the blood cell samples was performed with the Qiagen DNeasy Blood Extraction Kit.

The sequence links TRBV6-1 to TRBJ2-2; a weak D assignment points to TRBD2 (5 bases agree). This sequence originates from a man aged 50-60 years in good health and CMV-seronegative. The sample was PBMCs. The CDR3 protein sequence reads: CASRHREELFF. The sequenced DNA: TGTGCCAGCCGACACCGGGAGGAGCTGTTTTTT.